These 22 T cell receptor beta chains came from one sample sequenced in a study of T-cell reconstitution after alpha-beta-depleted transplantation in children. Using unique molecular identifiers, the investigators prepared the TCRbeta library. TCRdb itself ran the PCR reads through MiXCR, one entry per CDR3 protein. The sample consists of about 98,000 distinct CDR3 sequences, approximately 8% of them appearing once. Sample: PBMCs, taken before TCRalphabeta/CD19-depleted stem cell transplant. These receptors all come from a boy aged 2 to 10 with acute lymphoblastic leukemia, due to receive a stem cell transplant.

This clonotype was recorded at least ten times. CDR3 DNA sequence: TGTGCCAGCAGTGATCTACAGAGCACAGATACGCAGTATTTT. Amino acids: CASSDLQSTDTQYF. This rearrangement joins TRBV2 to TRBJ2-3; D uncertain. The V and J ends lost 3 bases and 0 bases respectively, with 7 bases between them. The V gene's germline CDR1 is SNHLY and CDR2 FYNNEI. This CDR3 is built from 14 residues.

This clonotype has a handful of counts. V usage is TRBV25-1 and J usage is TRBJ1-6, with D tentatively TRBD1 (5 bases). Trimming removed 8 bases at V and 9 bases at J, with 14 bases between. Germline V gives CDR1 MGHDK, CDR2 SYGVNS. CDR3 length equals 13 residues. In DNA, the CDR3 is TGTGCCAGCTTACCGCCGGGGGGTTCACCCCTCCACTTT. It codes for CASLPPGGSPLHF. The full variable domain, with the rest looked up from reference TRBV25-1 and TRBJ1-6, is EADIYQTPRYLVIGTGKKITLECSQTMGHDKMYWYQQDPGMELHLIHYSYGVNSTEKGDLSSESTVSRIRTEHFPLTLESARPSHTSQYLCASLPPGGSPLHFGNGTRLTVT.

This clonotype occurred many times. This chain joins TRBV10-3 and TRBJ2-1; no clear D gene. Trimming cost V 4 bases and J 5 bases, with 3 bases left between them. The germline V gene has CDR1 ENHRY and CDR2 SYGVKD. This CDR3 comprises 11 residues. CDR3 bases: TGTGCCATCAGTGGCGACAATGAGCAGTTCTTC. Translated: CAISGDNEQFF.

This clonotype was counted only a few times. This chain joins TRBV11-2 and TRBJ1-2; D gene unclear. The CDR3 is 14 amino acids. V shed 6 bases and J shed 0 bases, with 11 bases lying between them. CDR1 is SGHAT and CDR2 is FQNNGV in the germline V gene. Here the CDR3 reads CASSSDLSNYGYTF. The CDR3 DNA reads as TGTGCCAGCAGTTCAGATCTTTCTAACTATGGCTACACCTTC.

This clonotype was seen repeatedly, ten times or more. V gene TRBV6-5 combines with J gene TRBJ1-5; D is unclear. Germline assignment: CDR1 MNHEY and CDR2 SVGAGI. The CDR3 runs to 14 residues. Trimming took 2 bases from V and 5 from J, leaving 10 bases between them. The DNA of the CDR3 is TGTGCCAGCAGTTACGGCGGGTCGGATCAGCCCCAGCATTTT. It codes for CASSYGGSDQPQHF.

This clonotype has at least ten counts. The chain is built from TRBV24-1 and TRBJ2-3; D unclear. Trimming took 1 base from V and 2 from J, leaving 6 bases between them. The CDR3 has 14 residues. CDR1 is KGHDR, CDR2 SFDVKD, per germline. The CDR3 loop reads CATSDFSYTDTQYF. DNA of the CDR3: TGTGCCACCAGTGATTTTAGTTACACAGATACGCAGTATTTT.

This clonotype was observed at least ten times. V and J are TRBV21-1 and TRBJ2-1; the D segment call TRBD1 is taken from the table without a DNA check. TRBV21-1 is recorded as a pseudogene. The length of the CDR3 is 15 residues. The CDR3 is CASSAQGAAYNEQFF. CDR3 DNA sequence: TGTGCCAGCAGCGCCCAGGGGGCGGCCTACAATGAGCAGTTCTTC.

The CDR3 loop is CASSQDPLRVSPLHF. The CDR3 region has the DNA TGCGCCAGCAGCCAAGACCCCCTAAGGGTTTCACCCCTCCACTTT. The chain is built from TRBV4-3 and TRBJ1-6; D call uncertain. Trimming stripped 0 bases from V and 9 bases from J, with 12 bases between. Per the germline V gene, CDR1 is LGHNA and CDR2 is YSLEER. CDR3 length: 15 amino acids.

In its sample, this clonotype was seen many times. The chain joins TRBV7-8 to TRBJ1-1, with TRBD1 identical over 7 bases. The CDR3 contains 14 residues. V shed 5 bases, J shed 5 bases, and the junction held 8 bases outside the gene matches. Germline loops: CDR1 SGHVS, CDR2 FQNEAQ. CDR3 DNA sequence: TGTGCCAGCAGCCCCGACAGGGATGATACTGAAGCTTTCTTT. This encodes CASSPDRDDTEAFF.

This clonotype occurred a few times. CDR3 region: CASRLGYGLVVDEQFF. The CDR3 bases are TGTGCCAGCAGACTTGGCTATGGACTAGTCGTTGATGAGCAGTTCTTC. V usage is TRBV11-2 and J usage is TRBJ2-1; 7 bases fit TRBD2. The CDR3 has 16 residues. V dropped 6 bases and J dropped 8; count of bases not matched to a gene: 16. CDR1 is SGHAT and CDR2 is FQNNGV in the germline V gene. Full variable domain (rest looked up from reference TRBV11-2 and TRBJ2-1): EAGVAQSPRYKIIEKRQSVAFWCNPISGHATLYWYQQILGQGPKLLIQFQNNGVVDDSQLPKDRFSAERLKGVDSTLKIQPAKLEDSAVYLCASRLGYGLVVDEQFFGPGTRLTVL.

This clonotype showed up many times. V usage is TRBV28 and J usage is TRBJ2-3, with D maybe TRBD1 (6 bases). Trimming removed 4 bases at V and 8 bases at J, with 19 bases between. The CDR3 has 15 residues. CDR1 and CDR2 (germline): MDHEN, SYDVKM. The CDR3 nucleotides are TGTGCCAGCAGTTCCTTCGGGCAGGGGTCGGCTACGCAGTATTTT. Its translation: CASSSFGQGSATQYF.

This clonotype was counted at least ten times. The gene calls are TRBV10-3 and TRBJ1-2; the D gene is possibly TRBD1 (6 bases). This CDR3 is 12 amino acids long. Trimming pared 9 bases from V and 4 bases from J, leaving 12 bases between. Germline values: CDR1 ENHRY, CDR2 SYGVKD. CDR3 nucleotide sequence: TGTGCCATTCACACAGGGATCTATGGCTACACCTTC. This codes for CAIHTGIYGYTF.

This clonotype was detected only a few times. This chain uses TRBV11-1 with TRBJ2-2; D might be TRBD2 (5 bases). The ends were cut back, 0 bases at V and 6 bases at J, with 20 bases in the middle. The CDR3 sequence is 18 residues long. CDR1 and CDR2 (germline): SGHAT, FQDESV (reference sequence). CDR3 amino acids: CASSLALGEQEGPGELFF. CDR3 nucleotide sequence: TGTGCCAGCAGCTTAGCGCTGGGAGAGCAAGAGGGCCCCGGGGAGCTGTTTTTT. Full variable domain (missing parts from reference TRBV11-1 and TRBJ2-2): EAEVAQSPRYKITEKSQAVAFWCDPISGHATLYWYRQILGQGPELLVQFQDESVVDDSQLPKDRFSAERLKGVDSTLKIQPAELGDSAMYLCASSLALGEQEGPGELFFGEGSRLTVL.

This clonotype was counted many times. CDR3 nucleotide sequence: TGTGCCAGCAGCTTTAGGGGTCCCCTGGCGGCTAAGCAGTTCTTC. Protein product: CASSFRGPLAAKQFF. The chain carries TRBV7-2 and TRBJ2-1; possibly TRBD1 for D (5 bases). The CDR3 sequence is 15 residues long. Germline CDR1 and CDR2: SGHTA and FQGNSA. Trimming left V 3 bases short and J 11 bases short, with 20 bases between. The entire variable domain, with the rest obtained from reference TRBV7-2 and TRBJ2-1, is as follows: GAGVSQSPSNKVTEKGKDVELRCDPISGHTALYWYRQSLGQGLEFLIYFQGNSAPDKSGLPSDRFSAERTGGSVSTLTIQRTQQEDSAVYLCASSFRGPLAAKQFFGPGTRLTVL.

This clonotype was observed many times. The J gene is TRBJ2-5, the V gene TRBV10-3; 10 nucleotides match TRBD2. The V and J ends lost 8 bases and 4 bases, in that order; junction bases with no gene match: 13. From germline, CDR1 is ENHRY and CDR2 SYGVKD. This CDR3 has 16 residues. CDR3: CAIGVAGGQGRETQYF. DNA of the CDR3: TGTGCCATCGGGGTAGCGGGGGGCCAGGGGCGAGAGACCCAGTACTTC.

In its sample, this clonotype was seen many times. The chain uses TRBV5-1 and TRBJ2-3; a possible D gene is TRBD1 (5 bases). Between the trimmed V and J ends, which lost 3 bases and 3 bases, there was a span of 11 bases. CDR3 length: 14 residues. CDR1 and CDR2 (germline): SGHRS, YFSETQ. The CDR3, as DNA: TGCGCCAGCAGCTCTGACAGAGAAACAGATACGCAGTATTTT. Protein product: CASSSDRETDTQYF.

The V call is TRBV5-1, the J call TRBJ1-1; perhaps TRBD1 as D (5 bases). The CDR3 sequence is 15 residues long. CDR1 is SGHRS and CDR2 is YFSETQ in the germline V gene. V was trimmed by 5 bases and J by 2 bases, leaving 16 bases between them. The CDR3 loop reads CASRPPTAFNTEAFF. The CDR3 nucleotides read TGCGCCAGCAGACCTCCGACAGCCTTTAACACTGAAGCTTTCTTT.

This clonotype was seen ten or more times. The genes are TRBV5-1 and TRBJ2-1, with D perhaps TRBD2 (7 bases). The CDR3 loop spans 17 amino acids. Germline V gene sequence: CDR1 SGHRS, CDR2 YFSETQ. V lost 4 bases and J lost 0, with 17 bases in between. Here the CDR3 reads CASSPVEGGSSYNEQFF. The CDR3 DNA is TGCGCCAGCAGCCCCGTTGAGGGGGGGAGCTCCTACAATGAGCAGTTCTTC.

This clonotype occurred a few times. The V call is TRBV7-9, the J call TRBJ2-1; 10 bases are a match to TRBD2. The CDR3 has 15 amino acids. J was trimmed by 6 bases and V by 5 bases; bases with no gene match: 7. The germline V gene has CDR1 SEHNR and CDR2 FQNEAQ (reference sequence). CDR3 DNA: TGTGCCAGCAGCCGAGGGCTAGCGGGGGCCAATGAGCAGTTCTTC. As protein: CASSRGLAGANEQFF.

This clonotype was counted at least ten times. V gene TRBV10-3 combines with J gene TRBJ2-7, with D perhaps assigned TRBD1 or TRBD2 (5 bases each). The CDR3 runs 13 residues. V was shortened by 3 bases and J by 6 bases, with 12 bases between the two germline ends. Germline V gene lookup returns CDR1 ENHRY and CDR2 SYGVKD. Written as DNA, the CDR3 is TGTGCCATCAGTGACACACTAGGGGTCGAGCAGTACTTC. It encodes CAISDTLGVEQYF.

This clonotype was counted many times. The chain couples TRBV12-3 or TRBV12-4 to TRBJ2-3; 10 nucleotides agree with TRBD1. The junction had 2 bases not matched to a gene; V was cut back by 5 bases and J by 3 bases. CDR3 length: 14 residues. The CDR3 sequence is CASSGQGVTDTQYF. DNA of the CDR3: TGTGCCAGCAGTGGACAGGGGGTAACAGATACGCAGTATTTT.

This clonotype was seen repeatedly, ten times or more. The chain links TRBV7-2 to TRBJ2-3, with unresolved D. This CDR3 is 11 amino acids long. Trimming removed 6 bases from V and 4 bases from J, with 5 bases in between. Germline loops: CDR1 SGHTA, CDR2 FQGNSA. This CDR3 reads CASRESDTQYF. The CDR3 DNA reads TGTGCCAGCAGAGAATCAGATACGCAGTATTTT.